A single sample gave rise to the 26 T cell receptor beta chains below, sequenced in a study of CD8+CD57+ T cells in acquired aplastic anemia. Genomic DNA acted as the template from which TCR beta VDJ combination and CDR3 sequence profiling were carried out. TCRdb reprocessed the reads via MiXCR and lists one record per CDR3 protein. The sample records 450,000 to 550,000 distinct CDR3 sequences, around a third being singletons. Patients included in sequencing had previously demonstrated CD8+CD57+ cell expansion by flow cytometry. The source material was sorted CD4+, CD8+, or CD8+CD57+ T cells (not recorded which) from PBMCs. These TCRs come from a human donor with aplastic anemia.

This clonotype was counted many times. This chain uses TRBV11-1 with TRBJ1-2, with D tentatively TRBD1 (5 bases). With 1 base removed from V and 2 bases from J, the gap between germline ends came to 14 bases. CDR3 length equals 16 residues. CDR1 is SGHAT, CDR2 FQDESV, per germline (reference sequence). The CDR3 reads CASSLGGDSLNYGYTF. Here the CDR3 DNA reads TGTGCCAGCAGCTTAGGGGGGGACTCCCTCAACTATGGCTACACCTTC. Full variable domain (rest looked up from reference TRBV11-1 and TRBJ1-2): EAEVAQSPRYKITEKSQAVAFWCDPISGHATLYWYRQILGQGPELLVQFQDESVVDDSQLPKDRFSAERLKGVDSTLKIQPAELGDSAMYLCASSLGGDSLNYGYTFGSGTRLTVV.

This sequence joins TRBV3-1 and TRBJ1-2; 7 nucleotides align to TRBD1. The CDR3 is made up of 17 amino acids. V lost 4 bases, J lost 0 bases, and 11 bases stayed unmatched. The germline gives CDR1 LGHDT, CDR2 YNNKEL (reference sequence). In DNA, the CDR3 is TGTGCCAGCAGCCCACGACAGGGAGGAGGGACTAACTATGGCTACACCTTC. Translation gives CASSPRQGGGTNYGYTF.

The gene calls are TRBV19 and TRBJ1-1, with a possible D match to TRBD1 (6 bases). The CDR3 totals 14 residues. Germline lookup yields CDR1 LNHDA and CDR2 SQIVND (reference sequence). V dropped 7 bases and J dropped 5 bases, with 17 bases sitting between them. In DNA, the CDR3 is TGTGCCAGTAATCATCTGGGGGCGAGGACTGAAGCTTTCTTT. Translated: CASNHLGARTEAFF.

With regard to this clonotype: A junction end diverges from the germline sequence, so it may reflect a read error. The rearrangement links TRBV30 to TRBJ1-6; D call uncertain. From germline, CDR1 is GTSNPN and CDR2 SVGIG (reference sequence). There are 15 residues in the CDR3. The CDR3 reads CVWSPDPVPNSPLHF. CDR3 bases: TGTGTCTGGAGCCCAGACCCTGTCCCTAATTCACCCCTCCACTTT.

Of note for this clonotype: A much more abundant neighbour one base away suggests this may be a read error. The chain recombines TRBV10-1 with TRBJ2-5; D is unresolved. The CDR3 is 13 residues long. Germline values: CDR1 WNHNN, CDR2 SYGVQD (reference sequence). CDR3 in DNA: TGCGCCAGCAATGAGGCGACTCAAGAGACCCAGTACTTC. Protein sequence: CASNEATQETQYF.

This clonotype appeared a single time. Relative to the germline gene, one junction end is altered; a read error may explain this. The chain carries TRBV10-3 and TRBJ2-7; 9 bases fit TRBD1. This CDR3 contains 17 residues. Per germline, CDR1 ENHRY and CDR2 SYGVKD. Written as DNA, the CDR3 is TGTGCCAGCAGTGAGAAAGTAGGGACAGGGAACTCCTACGAGCAGTACTTC. It encodes CASSEKVGTGNSYEQYF.

For this clonotype: A read error may explain this, as a much larger clone is one base away. The genes are TRBV5-1 and TRBJ2-7, with 10 bases identical to TRBD1. Trimming removed 7 bases from V and 5 bases from J; junction bases left unmatched: 12. Germline lookup yields CDR1 SGHRS and CDR2 YFSETQ. The CDR3 has 15 residues. The CDR3 sequence: CASAPPATGGNEQYF. The CDR3 coding sequence is TGCGCCAGCGCCCCTCCTGCGACAGGGGGCAACGAGCAGTACTTC.

The rearrangement joins TRBV9 to TRBJ2-5; D unclear. Per the germline V gene, CDR1 is SGDLS and CDR2 is YYNGEE. Trimming removed 0 bases at V and 9 bases at J, with 0 bases between. This CDR3 is 9 amino acids long. The CDR3 bases are TGTGCCAGCAGCGTAGCCCAGTACTTC. It yields the protein CASSVAQYF.

The gene calls are TRBV30 and TRBJ1-5; possible D gene TRBD1, 5 bases. Germline CDR1 and CDR2: GTSNPN and SVGIG (reference sequence). V lost 2 bases to trimming and J lost 2 bases, with 13 bases between them. This CDR3 region has 15 residues. The CDR3 spells CAWSPGQGGNQPQHF. The CDR3 nucleotides are TGTGCCTGGAGTCCGGGGCAGGGAGGCAATCAGCCCCAGCATTTT.

This clonotype has more than one count but fewer than ten. V usage is TRBV9 and J usage is TRBJ2-2, with 8 bases matching TRBD2. V was pared by 4 bases and J by 7 bases, with 3 bases of the junction left unmatched. The germline V gene has CDR1 SGDLS and CDR2 YYNGEE. This CDR3 contains 13 residues. The CDR3 sequence: CASSSGGYGELFF. CDR3 in DNA: TGTGCCAGCAGCAGCGGGGGTTACGGGGAGCTGTTTTTT.

This clonotype was seen many times. The chain links TRBV2 to TRBJ2-7; unclear D gene. CDR1 is SNHLY and CDR2 is FYNNEI in the germline V gene. The CDR3 is 11 residues long. The V gene lost 3 bases and the J gene lost 4 bases, with 4 bases spanning the gap. Here the CDR3 reads CASSEQYEQYF. The CDR3 DNA sequence: TGTGCCAGCAGTGAGCAGTACGAGCAGTACTTC.

In its sample, this clonotype was seen a few times. The chain has TRBV20-1 and TRBJ2-5, with TRBD2 matching over 11 bases. Trimming took 4 bases from V and 3 from J; bases not matched to a gene: 7. The CDR3 runs 15 residues. Germline loops: CDR1 DFQATT, CDR2 SNEGSKA (reference sequence). The CDR3 DNA is TGCAGTGCTAAAGGGACTAGCGGAGCTAAAGAGACCCAGTACTTC. Translating gives CSAKGTSGAKETQYF.

Details on this clonotype: This sequence may be a read error, since a much larger clone differs from it by one base. The CDR3 does not close with the conserved phenylalanine or tryptophan, likely indicating a read error. The CDR3 region is CSARDTGVGYGYTL. The CDR3 DNA reads as TGCAGTGCTAGAGATACAGGGGTAGGATATGGCTACACCCTC. This chain uses TRBV20-1 with TRBJ1-2; 7 bases are shared with TRBD1. The V gene end was trimmed by 0 bases and the J gene end by 5 bases; junction bases not matched to a gene: 6. The CDR3 is 14 amino acids. Germline V gene lookup returns CDR1 DFQATT and CDR2 SNEGSKA (reference sequence).

V usage is TRBV2 and J usage is TRBJ2-5; 8 bases agree with TRBD1. Germline values: CDR1 SNHLY, CDR2 FYNNEI. With V trimmed by 6 bases and J by 2 bases, 8 bases remained unmatched. The length of the CDR3 is 15 residues. In DNA form, the CDR3 reads TGTGCCAGCAGCCGCCTTGGGACAGGACAAGAGACCCAGTACTTC. Translated, it gives CASSRLGTGQETQYF.

The V gene is TRBV20-1, the J gene TRBJ1-2, with 8 bases identical to TRBD1. Germline CDR1 is DFQATT and CDR2 is SNEGSKA (reference sequence). The CDR3 length is 14 residues. The ends lost 0 bases at V and 3 bases at J; junction bases unmatched: 3. CDR3 region: CSARDQGADYGYTF. The CDR3 DNA reads as TGCAGTGCTAGAGACCAGGGGGCTGACTATGGCTACACCTTC.

This clonotype was seen many times. The rearrangement links TRBV7-9 to TRBJ1-1; tentative D call: TRBD1 (6 bases). Germline CDR1 and CDR2: SEHNR and FQNEAQ (reference sequence). Trimming left V 1 base short and J 11 bases short, with 14 bases between. The CDR3 extends over 13 amino acids. The CDR3 nucleotides read TGTGCCAGCAGCTTAGTGCGACAGGATGATGCTTTCTTT. Its translation: CASSLVRQDDAFF.

The rearrangement joins TRBV5-1 to TRBJ2-7; 7 bases are a match to TRBD1. Per germline, CDR1 SGHRS and CDR2 YFSETQ. The CDR3 contains 15 residues. The V segment lost 4 bases and the J segment 6 bases; nucleotides outside the gene matches: 13. The DNA for the CDR3 is TGCGCCAGCAGCCAGGAGGACGGGACAGTAACCGAGCAGTACTTC. It specifies CASSQEDGTVTEQYF.

The rearrangement uses TRBV20-1 and TRBJ2-1, with 8 bases matching TRBD2. This CDR3 is built from 17 residues. Trimming took 3 bases from V and 5 from J; bases not matched to a gene: 15. Germline assignment: CDR1 DFQATT and CDR2 SNEGSKA (reference sequence). Here the CDR3 DNA reads TGCAGTGCTAGGGGGCCGGGGGGTAGCGGGGCAGACAATGAGCAGTTCTTC. Translation: CSARGPGGSGADNEQFF.

Many counts were recorded for this clonotype. CDR3 bases: TGTGCCAGCAGCCCGGGAGTCGGCAATCAGCCCCAGCATTTT. Encoded protein: CASSPGVGNQPQHF. The chain has TRBV7-8 and TRBJ1-5; D not resolved. The CDR3 is 14 amino acids. Trimming shortened V by 5 bases and J by 2 bases, and 10 bases separated the two germline ends. Germline V gene data show CDR1 as SGHVS and CDR2 as FQNEAQ.

The chain combines TRBV20-1 with TRBJ1-4; no firm D call. Germline CDR1 reads DFQATT; CDR2 reads SNEGSKA (reference sequence). V was shortened by 2 bases and J by 5 bases, with 6 bases between the two germline ends. This CDR3 has 12 residues. This CDR3 reads CSARLGNEKLFF. In DNA form, the CDR3 reads TGCAGTGCTAGATTGGGAAATGAAAAACTGTTTTTT.

This clonotype was seen at least ten times. V usage is TRBV19 and J usage is TRBJ2-3, with D uncertain. Deletions cut 7 bases from V and 1 base from J, with 12 bases between. This CDR3 spans 14 amino acids. Germline V gene sequence: CDR1 LNHDA, CDR2 SQIVND (reference sequence). The CDR3 DNA is TGTGCCAGTAAGGGCCCAAGGGGCACAGATACGCAGTATTTT. Amino acid sequence: CASKGPRGTDTQYF. Using reference TRBV19 and TRBJ2-3 for the parts outside the CDR3, the full variable domain is DGGITQSPKYLFRKEGQNVTLSCEQNLNHDAMYWYRQDPGQGLRLIYYSQIVNDFQKGDIAEGYSVSREKKESFPLTVTSAQKNPTAFYLCASKGPRGTDTQYFGPGTRLTVL.

This clonotype was seen ten or more times. The chain has TRBV29-1 and TRBJ1-1; no reliable D call. Trimming removed 6 bases from V and 4 bases from J, with 15 bases in between. Germline V gene data show CDR1 as SQVTM and CDR2 as ANQGSEA. CDR3 length: 13 residues. This CDR3 is CSVMATPSTEAFF. In DNA, the CDR3 is TGCAGCGTGATGGCCACGCCCTCCACTGAAGCTTTCTTT.

The rearrangement links TRBV15 to TRBJ2-1; D is unclear. The V and J ends lost 0 bases and 9 bases respectively, with 6 bases between them. CDR3 length: 12 residues. CDR1 and CDR2 (germline): LNHNV, YYDKDF (reference sequence). The CDR3 here is CATSRDGGEQFF. CDR3 sequence (DNA): TGTGCCACCAGCAGAGATGGCGGTGAGCAGTTCTTC.

This clonotype occurred many times. The V gene is TRBV7-9, the J gene TRBJ2-7; D is unclear. Germline V gene data show CDR1 as SEHNR and CDR2 as FQNEAQ (reference sequence). Trimming pared 2 bases from V and 2 bases from J, leaving 7 bases between. There are 13 residues in the CDR3. The DNA of the CDR3 is TGTGCCAGCAGCTTACTTTCAACCTACGAGCAGTACTTC. It encodes CASSLLSTYEQYF.

This clonotype came up once. Just one base apart from a much larger clone, this may be a read error. This chain joins TRBV6-1 and TRBJ2-7; 8 nucleotides agree with TRBD2. CDR3 length: 15 amino acids. Germline CDR1 MNHNS, CDR2 SASEGT. CDR3 DNA: TGTGCCAGCAGCGTCGGGGGGGCCTCGTCCTACGGGCAGTACTTC. Translating it yields CASSVGGASSYGQYF.

This clonotype was seen many times. V gene TRBV15 combines with J gene TRBJ2-5; TRBD2 matches at 9 bases. Germline CDR1 LNHNV, CDR2 YYDKDF (reference sequence). The CDR3 loop spans 16 amino acids. J gave up 5 bases and V 5 bases, and 12 bases lay outside the gene matches. The CDR3 loop reads CATSWGSGSNVETQYF. The CDR3 DNA sequence: TGTGCCACCAGCTGGGGTAGCGGGAGTAATGTGGAGACCCAGTACTTC.